This T cell receptor beta chain was obtained from a study of blood T cells in healthy people across ages (dated by TCRdb to between 2015 and 2017). The study in broad terms: In model experiments, roughly one uniquely barcoded TCR beta cDNA molecule per two T cells was captured by template switching. Donors were grouped into four age groups: young (average about 15 years), middle-aged (39), aged (roughly 62) and long-lived (around 82). Age-related changes in TCR beta repertoire diversity were measured in the study by deep sequencing normalized with unique cDNA molecular identifiers. To avoid experimental bias, donors of different ages were randomly spread across the sequencing lanes. For two donors (one aged 18 to 29 and one aged 80 or older), the study analyzed two additional independent replicas of 1 million unique cDNA reads from the same blood draw. Results the study describes overall, beyond this receptor: A strong correlation was found between observed TCR beta diversity and the percentage of naive T cells measured by flow cytometry. Since profiling was done on bulk unsorted PBMCs, naive and antigen-experienced compartments could not be conclusively compared. Compared with the aged group, the long-lived group had more naive CD4+ T cells, fewer expanded clones and increased TCR diversity, suggesting age selection. Observed TCR beta diversity per million T cells fell roughly linearly with age, and a significant reduction was already apparent by age around 39. Estimates of total diversity based on one million sequenced T cells were considered lower bounds and underestimates. The CMV infection status of donors was not known, potentially confounding age-related changes in expanded clonotypes.

To prepare the library, 5' RACE was applied. Instrument used: Illumina HiSeq 2500. A second 7 to 11 cycle PCR used a sample-barcoded 5' primer and a J-beta primer mix. A unique molecular identifier was introduced onto each TCR beta cDNA molecule by a template-switch 5' adaptor carrying 12 random nucleotides. Each sample yielded at least 3 million CDR3-containing paired-end reads. All of the RNA was converted into first-strand cDNA using the Mint cDNA synthesis kit, with a TRBC-specific oligonucleotide serving as the primer. Following uracil-DNA glycosylase treatment, a first 18-cycle PCR with universal primers M1SS and BC2_uni_R was performed on all cDNA. In the paper's pipeline: Normalization of each sample was performed by random selection of 1 million high-quality reads, each carrying a distinct molecular identifier. Reads sharing molecular identifiers were discarded rather than binned into consensus sequences. MiTCR, set to a Q25 quality threshold and the strictest error-elimination algorithm, was used for CDR3 identification, clonotype clustering and error correction. A nonparametric unseen species model with Euler transformation was used to estimate a lower bound on total TCR beta diversity. TCRdb passed the public sequencing reads through fastp at Q25 and MiXCR, retaining productive beta sequences. Each entry merges the rows of one CDR3 protein and shows their most common DNA and genes. These V and J calls rely on TCRdb rather than the paper's analysis. Across this sample there are about 900,000 distinct CDR3 sequences, with under 50% seen only once. About an eighth of the sample is in the top ten clones.

Of note for this clonotype: Its antigen specificity is not known. Base-call qualities are not available, and no considerably larger clone is one nucleotide away.

Donors were a few dozen systemically healthy Caucasian individuals from Russia aged about 6 to 100 years. Each donor gave around 9.5 milliliters of peripheral blood, collected into EDTA-treated Vacutainer tubes. Ficoll-Paque density-gradient centrifugation was used to isolate PBMCs, with at least 7 million obtained per sample. Trizol reagent was used to extract total RNA from PBMCs, with at least 6 micrograms per sample. For every donor, an aliquot of PBMCs went through flow cytometry to measure the percentages of naive CD45RAhigh/CD27high T cells. This sequence was found in a man under 40 in good health. Sequenced input: blood.

The DNA sequence is TGCGCCAGCAGCCAAGATCTGGGAAAACTGTTTTTT. Its translation is CASSQDLGKLFF. The V and J genes are TRBV4-1 and TRBJ1-4, with the D gene not confidently named. The germline V gene yields MGHRA for CDR1 and YSYEKL for CDR2. The CDR3 sequence holds 12 residues, the cysteine and phenylalanine included. Kept here is only the CDR3 DNA, which spans 36 bases and is read in frame from base 1. The V end loses 0 bases and the J end loses 10 bases, and a stretch of 6 bases separates them.